This entry features one T cell receptor beta chain sequence. The target antigen is unknown. CDR3 length equals 12 residues. CDR1 is SGHTS and CDR2 is YDEGEE in the germline V gene. V was trimmed by 4 bases and J by 7 bases, leaving 11 bases between them. The data were taken from a study of T cell responses to AZD1222 COVID-19 vaccine. Whole-study results and caveats: Donors were mostly white British, more females; clonal diversity possibly underestimated.

Produced via immunoSEQ multiplex PCR; TCRdb's table is partial and in-frame only. The sample records about 120,000 clones, around 93% being singletons. The sample consisted of peripheral blood, taken 28 days after the second AZD1222 dose. V gene TRBV5-8 combines with J gene TRBJ1-1; D may be TRBD1 (5 bases). The sequence came from an adult who received the AZD1222 COVID-19 vaccine. This chain's CDR3 is CASSILGGEAFF. CDR3 nucleotides: TGTGCCAGCAGCATTTTGGGGGGTGAAGCTTTCTTT.